This T cell receptor (beta chain) emerged from a study of blood T cell repertoires in COVID-19. Study in general: In each case, the material was cDNA or gDNA derived from T cells, B-cell-depleted T cells, or PBMCs.

Trimming removed 0 bases from V and 8 bases from J, with 10 bases in between. Germline V gene sequence: CDR1 GTSNPN, CDR2 SVGIG (reference sequence). The CDR3 has 12 amino acids. Recruitment covered 20 to 25 US areas and drew participants whose ages spanned roughly 18 to 100 years. Membership in each cohort depended on participant-reported clinical history. All exposed participants met a person with COVID-19 within 2 weeks before entering the study. TCRdb's table, derived via immunoSEQ multiplex PCR, lists solely in-frame clones and lacks some. The data hold 270,000 or so clones, with approximately 90% observed a single time.

The chain has TRBV30 and TRBJ1-2, with no clear D. This receptor was taken from a man between 35 and 55 years old who had been exposed to COVID-19. Sequences were obtained from PBMCs or T cells enriched from blood (not recorded which). This chain's CDR3 is CAWSVRGLGYTF. CDR3 nucleotides: TGTGCCTGGAGTGTACGAGGGCTGGGCTACACCTTC.